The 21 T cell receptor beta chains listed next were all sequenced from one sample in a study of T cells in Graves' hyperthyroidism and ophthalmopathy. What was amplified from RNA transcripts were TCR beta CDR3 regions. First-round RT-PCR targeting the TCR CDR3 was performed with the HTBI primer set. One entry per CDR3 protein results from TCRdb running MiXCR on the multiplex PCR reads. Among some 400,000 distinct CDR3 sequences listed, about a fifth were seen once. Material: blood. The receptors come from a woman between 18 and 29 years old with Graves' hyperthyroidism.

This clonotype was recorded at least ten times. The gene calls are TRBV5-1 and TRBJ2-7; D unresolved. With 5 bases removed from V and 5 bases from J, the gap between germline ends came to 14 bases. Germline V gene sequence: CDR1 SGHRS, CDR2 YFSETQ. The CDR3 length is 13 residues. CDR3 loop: CASSLGISNEQYF. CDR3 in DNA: TGCGCCAGCAGTCTTGGGATATCCAACGAGCAGTACTTC.

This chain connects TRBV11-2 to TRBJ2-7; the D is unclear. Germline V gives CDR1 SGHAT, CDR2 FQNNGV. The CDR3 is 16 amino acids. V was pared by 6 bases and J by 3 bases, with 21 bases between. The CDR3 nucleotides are TGTGCCAGCAGTAAATCGTCCCAGGACCCTTTCTACGAGCAGTACTTC. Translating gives CASSKSSQDPFYEQYF.

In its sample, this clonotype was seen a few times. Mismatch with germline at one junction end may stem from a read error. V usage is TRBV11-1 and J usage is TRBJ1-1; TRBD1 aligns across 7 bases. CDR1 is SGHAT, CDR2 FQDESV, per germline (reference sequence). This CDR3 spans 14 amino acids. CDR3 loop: CASSLDRSNTEACF. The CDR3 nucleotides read TGTGCCAGCAGCTTGGACAGGTCGAACACTGAAGCTTGCTTT.

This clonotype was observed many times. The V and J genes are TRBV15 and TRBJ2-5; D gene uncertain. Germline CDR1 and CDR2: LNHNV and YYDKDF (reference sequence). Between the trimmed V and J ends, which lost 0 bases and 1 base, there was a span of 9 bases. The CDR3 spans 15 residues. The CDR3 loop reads CATSRDLGAQETQYF. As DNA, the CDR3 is TGTGCCACCAGCAGAGATCTAGGAGCCCAAGAGACCCAGTACTTC.

CDR3 nucleotides: TGTGCCAGCAGTTTAAACATCAGGGAGACCCAGTACTTC. Translating it yields CASSLNIRETQYF. V is TRBV12-3 or TRBV12-4 and J is TRBJ2-5; D gene ambiguous. V was cut by 2 bases and J by 5 bases, with 9 bases left in between. CDR3 length: 13 amino acids.

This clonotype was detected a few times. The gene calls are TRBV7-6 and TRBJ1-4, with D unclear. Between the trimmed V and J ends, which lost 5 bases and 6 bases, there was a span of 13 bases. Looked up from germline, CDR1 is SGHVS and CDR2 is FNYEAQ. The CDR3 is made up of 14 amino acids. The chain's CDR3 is CASSPLSWDEKLFF. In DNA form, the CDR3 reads TGTGCCAGCAGCCCGTTGTCGTGGGATGAAAAACTGTTTTTT.

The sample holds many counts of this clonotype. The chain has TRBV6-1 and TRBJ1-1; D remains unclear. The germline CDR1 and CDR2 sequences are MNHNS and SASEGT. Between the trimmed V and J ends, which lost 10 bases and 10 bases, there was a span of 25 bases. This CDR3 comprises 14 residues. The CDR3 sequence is CATLHYGASPGAFF. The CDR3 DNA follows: TGTGCCACCCTACATTATGGAGCCAGCCCAGGAGCTTTCTTT.

CDR3 DNA sequence: TGTGCCAGCAGTGGGGTCGGGGCGGGGACCGGGGAGCTGTTTTTT. Translating gives CASSGVGAGTGELFF. This chain uses TRBV2 with TRBJ2-2; tentatively, D is TRBD2 (6 bases). Trimming shortened V by 4 bases and J by 5 bases, and 14 bases separated the two germline ends. Germline V gene lookup returns CDR1 SNHLY and CDR2 FYNNEI. The CDR3 has 15 amino acids.

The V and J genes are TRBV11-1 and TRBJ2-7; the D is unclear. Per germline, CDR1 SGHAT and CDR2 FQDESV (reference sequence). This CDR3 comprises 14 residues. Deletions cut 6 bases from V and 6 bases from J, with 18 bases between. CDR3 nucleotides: TGTGCCAGCAGTTTATTAATCGGTCGCTCCGAGCAGTACTTC. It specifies CASSLLIGRSEQYF.

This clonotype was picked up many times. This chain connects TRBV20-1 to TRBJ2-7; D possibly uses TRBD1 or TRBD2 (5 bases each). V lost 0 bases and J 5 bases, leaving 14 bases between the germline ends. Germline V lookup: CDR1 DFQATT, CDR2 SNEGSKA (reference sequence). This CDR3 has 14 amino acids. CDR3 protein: CSARDLRGRDEQYF. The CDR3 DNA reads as TGCAGTGCTAGAGATCTGAGGGGTAGGGACGAGCAGTACTTC.

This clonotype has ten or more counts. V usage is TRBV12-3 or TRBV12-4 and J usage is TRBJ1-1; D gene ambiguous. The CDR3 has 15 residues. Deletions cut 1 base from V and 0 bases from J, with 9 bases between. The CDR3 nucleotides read TGTGCCAGCAGTTTAGGTCGACGGATGAACACTGAAGCTTTCTTT. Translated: CASSLGRRMNTEAFF.

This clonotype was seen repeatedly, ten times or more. The CDR3 here is CSVVETSTEAFF. The CDR3 DNA follows: TGCAGCGTTGTTGAAACGAGCACTGAAGCTTTCTTT. The chain is built from TRBV29-1 and TRBJ1-1; D remains unclear. Germline lookup yields CDR1 SQVTM and CDR2 ANQGSEA. CDR3 length: 12 amino acids. The V gene lost 4 bases and the J gene lost 4 bases, with 10 bases spanning the gap. Drawing the rest from reference TRBV29-1 and TRBJ1-1, the complete variable domain is SAVISQKPSRDICQRGTSLTIQCQVDSQVTMMFWYRQQPGQSLTLIATANQGSEATYESGFVIDKFPISRPNLTFSTLTVSNMSPEDSSIYLCSVVETSTEAFFGQGTRLTVV.

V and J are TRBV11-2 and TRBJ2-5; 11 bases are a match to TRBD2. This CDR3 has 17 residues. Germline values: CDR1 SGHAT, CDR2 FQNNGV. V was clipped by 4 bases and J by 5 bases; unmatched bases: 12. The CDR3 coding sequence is TGTGCCAGCAGCTGGATCCTTAGCGGGGGGGCCATGGAGACCCAGTACTTC. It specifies CASSWILSGGAMETQYF.

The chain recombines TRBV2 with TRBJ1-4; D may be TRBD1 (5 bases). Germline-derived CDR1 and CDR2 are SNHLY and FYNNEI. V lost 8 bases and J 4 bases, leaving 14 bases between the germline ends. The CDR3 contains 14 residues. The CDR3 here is CASLLTELNEKLFF. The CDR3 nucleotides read TGTGCCAGCCTTCTGACAGAACTTAATGAAAAACTGTTTTTT. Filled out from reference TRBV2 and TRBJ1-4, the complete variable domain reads EPEVTQTPSHQVTQMGQEVILRCVPISNHLYFYWYRQILGQKVEFLVSFYNNEISEKSEIFDDQFSVERPDGSNFTLKIRSTKLEDSAMYFCASLLTELNEKLFFGSGTQLSVL.

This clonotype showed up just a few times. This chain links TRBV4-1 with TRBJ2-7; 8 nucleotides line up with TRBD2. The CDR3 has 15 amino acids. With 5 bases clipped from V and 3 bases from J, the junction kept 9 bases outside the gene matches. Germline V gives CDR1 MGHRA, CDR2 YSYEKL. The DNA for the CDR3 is TGCGCCAGCAGCAGCCGGGAGCGGGGGATCTACGAGCAGTACTTC. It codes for CASSSRERGIYEQYF.

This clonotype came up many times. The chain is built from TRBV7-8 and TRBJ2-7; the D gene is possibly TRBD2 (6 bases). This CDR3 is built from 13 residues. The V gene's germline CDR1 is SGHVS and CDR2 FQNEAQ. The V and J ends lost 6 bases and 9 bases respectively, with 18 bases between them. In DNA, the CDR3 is TGTGCCAGCAGTCGGGACTCCGGACAAGGGCAGTACTTC. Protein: CASSRDSGQGQYF.

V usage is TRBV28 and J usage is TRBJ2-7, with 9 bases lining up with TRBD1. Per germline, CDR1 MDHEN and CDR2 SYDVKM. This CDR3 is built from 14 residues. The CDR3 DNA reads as TGTGTCACCGAGTCCGGGACAGGGACCTACGAGCAGTACTTC. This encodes CVTESGTGTYEQYF. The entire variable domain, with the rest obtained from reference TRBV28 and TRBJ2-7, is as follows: DVKVTQSSRYLVKRTGEKVFLECVQDMDHENMFWYRQDPGLGLRLIYFSYDVKMKEKGDIPEGYSVSREKKERFSLILESASTNQTSMYLCVTESGTGTYEQYFGPGTRLTVT.

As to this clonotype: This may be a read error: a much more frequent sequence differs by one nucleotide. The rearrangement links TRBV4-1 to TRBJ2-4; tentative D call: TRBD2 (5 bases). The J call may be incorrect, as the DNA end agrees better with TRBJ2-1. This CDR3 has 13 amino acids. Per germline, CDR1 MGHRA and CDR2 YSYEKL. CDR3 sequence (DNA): TGCGCCAGCAGCCTAGACCCGGGGAACATTCAGTTCTTC. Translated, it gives CASSLDPGNIQFF.

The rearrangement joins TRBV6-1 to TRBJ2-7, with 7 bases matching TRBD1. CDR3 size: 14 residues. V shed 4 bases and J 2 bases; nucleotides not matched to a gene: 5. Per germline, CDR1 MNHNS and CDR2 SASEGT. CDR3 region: CASSAGQEPYEQYF. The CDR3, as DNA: TGTGCCAGCAGTGCCGGACAGGAGCCCTACGAGCAGTACTTC.

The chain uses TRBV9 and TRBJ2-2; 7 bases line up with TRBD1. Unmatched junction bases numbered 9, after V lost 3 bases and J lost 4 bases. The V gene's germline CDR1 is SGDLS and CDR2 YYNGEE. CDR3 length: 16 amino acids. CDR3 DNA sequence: TGTGCCAGCAGCGGAAGAAACAGGGGAGTCACCGGGGAGCTGTTTTTT. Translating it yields CASSGRNRGVTGELFF.

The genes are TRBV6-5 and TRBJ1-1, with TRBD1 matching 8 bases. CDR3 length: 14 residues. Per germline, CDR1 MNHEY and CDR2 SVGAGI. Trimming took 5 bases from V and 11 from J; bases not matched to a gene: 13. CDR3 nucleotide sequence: TGTGCCAGCAGTCTATCGGACAGGGCCCCTGGCGCTTTCTTT. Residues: CASSLSDRAPGAFF.